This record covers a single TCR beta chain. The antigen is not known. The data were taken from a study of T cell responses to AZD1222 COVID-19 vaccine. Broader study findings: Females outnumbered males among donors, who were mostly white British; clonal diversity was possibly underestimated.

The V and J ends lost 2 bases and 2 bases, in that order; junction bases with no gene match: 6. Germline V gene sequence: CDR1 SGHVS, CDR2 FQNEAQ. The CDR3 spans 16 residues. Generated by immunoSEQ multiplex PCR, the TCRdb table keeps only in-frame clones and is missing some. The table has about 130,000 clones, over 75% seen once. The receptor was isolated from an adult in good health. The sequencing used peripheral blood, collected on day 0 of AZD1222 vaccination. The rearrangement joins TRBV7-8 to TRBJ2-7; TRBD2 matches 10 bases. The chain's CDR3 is CASSLYPSGSPYEQYF. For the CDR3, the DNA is TGTGCCAGCAGCTTATACCCTAGCGGGAGCCCCTACGAGCAGTACTTC. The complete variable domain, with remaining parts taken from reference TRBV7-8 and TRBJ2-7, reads GAGVSQSPRYKVAKRGQDVALRCDPISGHVSLFWYQQALGQGPEFLTYFQNEAQLDKSGLPSDRFFAERPEGSVSTLKIQRTQQEDSAVYLCASSLYPSGSPYEQYFGPGTRLTVT.